Listed below are T cell receptor beta chains from one sample, sequenced in a study of T cell repertoires in cytomegalovirus infection. TCRdb redid the calling of the reads with MiXCR, one entry per CDR3 protein. The repertoire includes 210,000 or so distinct CDR3 sequences, 6.5% of them detected once, and roughly 6.5% sits in the top ten. The material sequenced was PBMCs. The receptors were gathered from a human donor in good health (CMV status not recorded). Some clones in this sample may be carry-over from other donors' samples. CDR3s include the opening cysteine and the closing phenylalanine or tryptophan. A D gene is named only where the DNA matches it firmly. Clone size is shown for a subset of rows, as once, few, many or a class of expanded clone.

abundance: NA; v_gene: TRBV12-3/TRBV12-4; d_gene: TRBD2; j_gene: TRBJ2-2; CDR3nt: TGTGCCAGTTTACTAGCGATCGGGGAGCTGTTTTTT; CDR3aa: CASLLAIGELFF
abundance: many; v_gene: TRBV13; d_gene: NA; j_gene: TRBJ2-1; CDR3nt: TGTGCCAGCAATGAGCAGTTCTTC; CDR3aa: CASNEQFF
abundance: many; v_gene: TRBV27; d_gene: NA; j_gene: TRBJ1-5; CDR3nt: TGTGCCAGCAGGAACATGGGGAGCGGCAATCAGCCCCAGCATTTT; CDR3aa: CASRNMGSGNQPQHF
abundance: many; v_gene: TRBV12-3/TRBV12-4; d_gene: NA; j_gene: TRBJ1-2; CDR3nt: TGTGCCAGCATGGGGCGCCGGTATGGCTACACCTTC; CDR3aa: CASMGRRYGYTF
abundance: many; v_gene: TRBV29-1; d_gene: NA; j_gene: TRBJ1-2; CDR3nt: TGCAGCGTTGAAGATTACAGGGCAGGGAAGGGCTACACCTTC; CDR3aa: CSVEDYRAGKGYTF
abundance: many; v_gene: TRBV6-6; d_gene: NA; j_gene: TRBJ2-1; CDR3nt: TGTGCCAGCAGCGACTCCCCAGGGGTCTTCTACAATGAGCAGTTCTTC; CDR3aa: CASSDSPGVFYNEQFF
abundance: few; v_gene: TRBV20-1; d_gene: NA; j_gene: TRBJ1-1; CDR3nt: TGCAGTGCCGAAGACACTTACACTGAAGCTTTCTTT; CDR3aa: CSAEDTYTEAFF
abundance: many; v_gene: TRBV6-5; d_gene: TRBD1; j_gene: TRBJ1-1; CDR3nt: TGTGCCAGCAGCTATTCAGGGGGCCTGAACACTGAAGCTTTCTTT; CDR3aa: CASSYSGGLNTEAFF
abundance: few; v_gene: TRBV28; d_gene: NA; j_gene: TRBJ2-6; CDR3nt: TGTGCCAGCAGTTTCCAGGGAGAGGTGTCAGGGGCCAACGTCCTGACTTTC; CDR3aa: CASSFQGEVSGANVLTF
abundance: NA; v_gene: TRBV2; d_gene: NA; j_gene: TRBJ2-5; CDR3nt: TGTGCCAGCAGTGGGAGGGACACCCACCGCCAAGAGACCCAGTACTTC; CDR3aa: CASSGRDTHRQETQYF
abundance: many; v_gene: TRBV20-1; d_gene: NA; j_gene: TRBJ1-5; CDR3nt: TGCAGTGCCGCCTCTTCCCCTTATAGCAATCAGCCCCAGCATTTT; CDR3aa: CSAASSPYSNQPQHF
abundance: many; v_gene: TRBV3-1; d_gene: NA; j_gene: TRBJ2-7; CDR3nt: TGTGCCAGCAGCCAAGGAAAACGGTTGGCGGGGGCCGAGCAGTACTTC; CDR3aa: CASSQGKRLAGAEQYF
abundance: many; v_gene: TRBV7-9; d_gene: NA; j_gene: TRBJ2-6; CDR3nt: TGTGCCAGCAGCTCGAATACTGGGGCCAACGTCCTGACTTTC; CDR3aa: CASSSNTGANVLTF
abundance: many; v_gene: TRBV18; d_gene: NA; j_gene: TRBJ2-3; CDR3nt: TGTGCCAGCTCACCACAGGGATCTGTCGCAGATACGCAGTATTTT; CDR3aa: CASSPQGSVADTQYF
abundance: few; v_gene: TRBV6-6; d_gene: TRBD2; j_gene: TRBJ2-1; CDR3nt: TGTGCCAGCAGTACCTTTGACGGGAGGTCCTACAATGAGCAGTTCTTC; CDR3aa: CASSTFDGRSYNEQFF
abundance: NA; v_gene: TRBV25-1; d_gene: NA; j_gene: TRBJ1-1; CDR3nt: TGTGCCAGCAGTGACGCTTACACTGAAGCTTTCTTT; CDR3aa: CASSDAYTEAFF
abundance: many; v_gene: TRBV29-1; d_gene: TRBD1; j_gene: TRBJ1-2; CDR3nt: TGCACAGACTTACAGGGGCTCTATGGCTACACCTTC; CDR3aa: CTDLQGLYGYTF
abundance: NA; v_gene: TRBV29-1; d_gene: NA; j_gene: TRBJ1-4; CDR3nt: TGCAGCGCTGGTCCAACCACAACTAATGAAAAACTGTTTTTT; CDR3aa: CSAGPTTTNEKLFF
abundance: few; v_gene: TRBV29-1; d_gene: NA; j_gene: TRBJ1-2; CDR3nt: TGCAGCGTAATGCGGGATACCTATGGCTACACCTTC; CDR3aa: CSVMRDTYGYTF
abundance: many; v_gene: TRBV14; d_gene: NA; j_gene: TRBJ1-2; CDR3nt: TGTGCCAGCAGCCAAGTCGGGAGTGGCTACACCTTC; CDR3aa: CASSQVGSGYTF
abundance: many; v_gene: TRBV2; d_gene: NA; j_gene: TRBJ2-2; CDR3nt: TGTGCCAGCAGTGAACAGGGGACCGGGGAGCTGTTTTTT; CDR3aa: CASSEQGTGELFF
abundance: many; v_gene: TRBV11-1; d_gene: TRBD1; j_gene: TRBJ2-1; CDR3nt: TGTGCCAGCAGCCCTCGGGACAGGGCCAATGAGCAGTTCTTC; CDR3aa: CASSPRDRANEQFF
abundance: many; v_gene: TRBV28; d_gene: NA; j_gene: TRBJ2-3; CDR3nt: TGTGCCAGCAGTCTAGACCAAGTCGCAGATACGCAGTATTTT; CDR3aa: CASSLDQVADTQYF
abundance: many; v_gene: TRBV6-2/TRBV6-3; d_gene: TRBD1; j_gene: TRBJ1-1; CDR3nt: TGTGCCAGCAAGGACAGGGCAAACACTGAAGCTTTCTTT; CDR3aa: CASKDRANTEAFF
abundance: many; v_gene: TRBV7-8; d_gene: NA; j_gene: TRBJ2-7; CDR3nt: TGTGCCAGCAGCTTAATGACGGCGCGTCCTCACTCCTACGAGCAGTACTTC; CDR3aa: CASSLMTARPHSYEQYF
abundance: many; v_gene: TRBV20-1; d_gene: NA; j_gene: TRBJ2-5; CDR3nt: TGCAGTGCTGCCTATACCGGGACCACCCAAGAGACCCAGTACTTC; CDR3aa: CSAAYTGTTQETQYF
abundance: many; v_gene: TRBV7-2; d_gene: NA; j_gene: TRBJ1-1; CDR3nt: TGTGCCAGCAGTATAGTGGGGGTAAGGGGGGGCACTGAAGCTTTCTTT; CDR3aa: CASSIVGVRGGTEAFF
abundance: NA; v_gene: TRBV24-1; d_gene: NA; j_gene: TRBJ1-2; CDR3nt: TGTGCCACCAGTGAGACGGGCTATGGCTACACCTTC; CDR3aa: CATSETGYGYTF
abundance: many; v_gene: TRBV28; d_gene: TRBD2; j_gene: TRBJ2-5; CDR3nt: TGTGCCAGCAGTTTCTCCCCTATAGCGGGGGTGTGGGAGACCCAGTACTTC; CDR3aa: CASSFSPIAGVWETQYF
abundance: many; v_gene: TRBV5-5; d_gene: NA; j_gene: TRBJ1-5; CDR3nt: TGTGCCAGCAGCTTGTGGGACAATCAGCCCCAGCATTTT; CDR3aa: CASSLWDNQPQHF
abundance: many; v_gene: TRBV7-2; d_gene: NA; j_gene: TRBJ2-5; CDR3nt: TGTGCCAGCAGGGTGAGACTGGGATTGGGAGAGACCCAGTACTTC; CDR3aa: CASRVRLGLGETQYF
abundance: many; v_gene: TRBV23-1; d_gene: NA; j_gene: TRBJ2-7; CDR3nt: TGCGCCAGCAGTCAAATCGGACTAAGACGCCTGGTATGGGACGAGCAGTACTTC; CDR3aa: CASSQIGLRRLVWDEQYF
abundance: NA; v_gene: TRBV4-3; d_gene: NA; j_gene: TRBJ2-5; CDR3nt: TGCGCCAGCAGCCAAGTTCTTTGGGAGACCCAGTACTTC; CDR3aa: CASSQVLWETQYF
abundance: many; v_gene: TRBV18; d_gene: NA; j_gene: TRBJ2-5; CDR3nt: TGTGCCAGCTCACCGCGGCAGGATAACCAAGAGACCCAGTACTTC; CDR3aa: CASSPRQDNQETQYF
abundance: many; v_gene: TRBV20-1; d_gene: NA; j_gene: TRBJ2-2; CDR3nt: TGCAGTGCTAGAGAGGGGAGGAGGAACACCGGGGAGCTGTTTTTT; CDR3aa: CSAREGRRNTGELFF
abundance: many; v_gene: TRBV7-2; d_gene: NA; j_gene: TRBJ2-5; CDR3nt: TGTGCCAGCAGCCGCCCGCGTCACCAAGAGACCCAGTACTTC; CDR3aa: CASSRPRHQETQYF
abundance: many; v_gene: TRBV6-2/TRBV6-3; d_gene: TRBD1; j_gene: TRBJ2-1; CDR3nt: TGTGCCAGCAGACGACCAGGGACAGGGGGTGGCAATGAGCAGTTCTTC; CDR3aa: CASRRPGTGGGNEQFF
abundance: many; v_gene: TRBV14; d_gene: TRBD1; j_gene: TRBJ2-1; CDR3nt: TGTGCCAGCAGCCAAGGGGACAGCTCCTACAATGAGCAGTTCTTC; CDR3aa: CASSQGDSSYNEQFF
abundance: many; v_gene: TRBV2; d_gene: TRBD2; j_gene: TRBJ2-1; CDR3nt: TGTGCCAGCAGTGTGTTAGCGGGGAATGAGCAGTTCTTC; CDR3aa: CASSVLAGNEQFF
abundance: many; v_gene: TRBV12-3/TRBV12-4; d_gene: NA; j_gene: TRBJ2-1; CDR3nt: TGTGCCAGCAGTTTATCAGGGCTAACCTACAATGAGCAGTTCTTC; CDR3aa: CASSLSGLTYNEQFF
abundance: many; v_gene: TRBV14; d_gene: NA; j_gene: TRBJ1-1; CDR3nt: TGTGCCAGCAGCCAAGATTGGGTGAACACTGAAGCTTTCTTT; CDR3aa: CASSQDWVNTEAFF
abundance: few; v_gene: TRBV20-1; d_gene: TRBD2; j_gene: TRBJ2-5; CDR3nt: TGCAGTGCTCGCGACGGACTAGCGGGGGGGCTAAGGGAGACCCAGTACTTC; CDR3aa: CSARDGLAGGLRETQYF
abundance: many; v_gene: TRBV20-1; d_gene: TRBD1; j_gene: TRBJ2-3; CDR3nt: TGCAGTGCTAGAGACCCGGGACAGGGGGCAGATACGCAGTATTTT; CDR3aa: CSARDPGQGADTQYF
abundance: many; v_gene: TRBV11-3; d_gene: NA; j_gene: TRBJ2-5; CDR3nt: TGTGCCAGCAGTCAGGGTCCAGAGACCCAGTACTTC; CDR3aa: CASSQGPETQYF
abundance: few; v_gene: TRBV6-2/TRBV6-3; d_gene: NA; j_gene: TRBJ2-5; CDR3nt: TGTGCCAGCAGTTACGCCCGGGCGGGGGCTCAAGAGACCCAGTACTTC; CDR3aa: CASSYARAGAQETQYF
abundance: NA; v_gene: TRBV7-2; d_gene: NA; j_gene: TRBJ2-7; CDR3nt: TGTGCCAGCAGCTTAGGGGGACGGTCCTCTTCCTACGAGCAGTACTTC; CDR3aa: CASSLGGRSSSYEQYF
abundance: many; v_gene: TRBV7-4; d_gene: NA; j_gene: TRBJ1-2; CDR3nt: TGTGCCAGCAGCCGACAGGAAAACGGCTACACCTTC; CDR3aa: CASSRQENGYTF
abundance: many; v_gene: TRBV6-5; d_gene: NA; j_gene: TRBJ1-1; CDR3nt: TGTGCCACAGGGCGGCGGGACGCTAATGAAGCTTTCTTT; CDR3aa: CATGRRDANEAFF
abundance: many; v_gene: TRBV28; d_gene: NA; j_gene: TRBJ1-5; CDR3nt: TGTGCCAGCAGTCAACTAAGGCAGGCCCAGCCCCAGCATTTT; CDR3aa: CASSQLRQAQPQHF
abundance: many; v_gene: TRBV6-6; d_gene: NA; j_gene: TRBJ1-2; CDR3nt: TGTGCCAGCAGTTACTCGACGGGGGGAGGGAGCGGCTACACCTTC; CDR3aa: CASSYSTGGGSGYTF
abundance: many; v_gene: TRBV23-1; d_gene: NA; j_gene: TRBJ1-5; CDR3nt: TGCGCCAGCAGTCAAAACGAGGGACTGCTTAGCAATCAGCCCCAGCATTTT; CDR3aa: CASSQNEGLLSNQPQHF